These T cell receptor beta chains were read from a single sample in a study of T cell responses to AZD1222 COVID-19 vaccine. Assay used: immunoSEQ multiplex PCR; TCRdb lists only in-frame clones, some missing. This sample has fewer than 200,000 clones, with approximately 94% found just once. The sample was peripheral blood, taken 28 days after the second AZD1222 dose. These receptors came from an adult who received the AZD1222 COVID-19 vaccine. Each CDR3 is given with its conserved first and last residue. A D gene is named only where the DNA matches it firmly. Only part of the rows carry a size: once, few, many, or a class if the clone is expanded.

v_gene	j_gene	d_gene	abundance	CDR3nt	CDR3aa
TRBV3-1/TRBV3-2	TRBJ2-2	TRBD1	-	TGTGCCAGCAGCCATGGGGCCAGGGGGCGCGATTCCGGGGAGCTGTTTTTT	CASSHGARGRDSGELFF
TRBV7-2	TRBJ2-7	-	-	TGTGCCAGCAGCCCCCTCCTCAGTCTCGAGCAGTACTTC	CASSPLLSLEQYF
TRBV9	TRBJ2-1	TRBD2	-	TGTGCCAGCAGCCCTAGAGGACTAGCGGACAATGAGCAGTTCTTC	CASSPRGLADNEQFF
TRBV24-1	TRBJ1-2	TRBD1	-	TGTGCCACCACCCGTTGGGACAGGGCTAACGGCTACACCTTC	CATTRWDRANGYTF
TRBV4-3	TRBJ2-1	TRBD2	-	TGCGCCAGCAGCCAAGATCGGGTTAGCGGGGGGTATTACAATGAGCAGTTCTTC	CASSQDRVSGGYYNEQFF
TRBV2	TRBJ1-1	-	-	TGTGCCAGCAGTACACCTGGTGCTTTCTTT	CASSTPGAFF
TRBV6-1	TRBJ2-2	-	few	TGTGCCAGCAGTGTTACCGGGGAAGCAGGCACCGGGGAGCTGTTTTTT	CASSVTGEAGTGELFF
TRBV5-4	TRBJ2-2	-	-	TGTGCCAGCAGCTTGGGCAGGGGGGCCGGGGAGCTGTTTTTT	CASSLGRGAGELFF
TRBV6-5	TRBJ1-2	-	-	TGTGCCAGCAGTTCAACCGGGACGGCTAGCGATGGCTACACCTTC	CASSSTGTASDGYTF
TRBV28	TRBJ1-5	-	few	TGTGCCACCAGGAGAGGGGGAGGGAGGAATCAGCCCCAGCATTTT	CATRRGGGRNQPQHF
TRBV23-1	TRBJ1-1	-	-	TGCGCCAGCCCTCCCCCGGGGACGGGCCCCAACACTGAAGCTTTCTTT	CASPPPGTGPNTEAFF
TRBV3-1/TRBV3-2	TRBJ1-5	-	-	TGTGCCAGCAGCCCTTCATTACAGGGTCGGAGTGGGCCCCAGCATTTT	CASSPSLQGRSGPQHF
TRBV29-1	TRBJ2-7	-	-	TGCAGCGTTGAATTGGCAGGGCACAACGAGCAGTACTTC	CSVELAGHNEQYF